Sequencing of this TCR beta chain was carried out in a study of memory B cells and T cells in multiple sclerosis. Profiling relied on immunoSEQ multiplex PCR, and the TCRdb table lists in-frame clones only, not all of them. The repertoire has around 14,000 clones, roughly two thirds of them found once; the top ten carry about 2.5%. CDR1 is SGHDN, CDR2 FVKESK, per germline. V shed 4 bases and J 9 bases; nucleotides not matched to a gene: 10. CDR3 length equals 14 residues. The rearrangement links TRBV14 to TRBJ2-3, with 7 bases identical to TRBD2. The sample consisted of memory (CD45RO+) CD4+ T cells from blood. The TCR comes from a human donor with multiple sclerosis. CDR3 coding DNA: TGTGCCAGCAGCCTGAACACAGCGGGACCCACGCAGTATTTT. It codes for CASSLNTAGPTQYF.